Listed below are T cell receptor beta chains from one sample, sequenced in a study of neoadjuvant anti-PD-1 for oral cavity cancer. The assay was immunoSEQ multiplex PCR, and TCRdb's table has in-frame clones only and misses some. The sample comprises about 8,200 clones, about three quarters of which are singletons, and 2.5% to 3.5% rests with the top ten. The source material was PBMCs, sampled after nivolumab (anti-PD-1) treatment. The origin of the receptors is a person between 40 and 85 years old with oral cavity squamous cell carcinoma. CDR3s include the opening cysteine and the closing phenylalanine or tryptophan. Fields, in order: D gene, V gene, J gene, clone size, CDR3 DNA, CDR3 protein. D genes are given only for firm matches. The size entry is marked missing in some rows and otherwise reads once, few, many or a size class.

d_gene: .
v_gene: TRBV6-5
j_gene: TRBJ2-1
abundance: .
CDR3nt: TGTGCCAGCAGTTACTTAGGGAGAGGTGAGCAGTTCTTC
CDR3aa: CASSYLGRGEQFF

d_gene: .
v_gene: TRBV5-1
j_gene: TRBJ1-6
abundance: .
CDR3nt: TGCGCCAGCAGATCAGGGAATAATTCACCCCTCCACTTT
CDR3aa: CASRSGNNSPLHF

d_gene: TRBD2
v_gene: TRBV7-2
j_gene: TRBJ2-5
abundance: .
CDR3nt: TGTGCCAGCAGCTTAGCTACTAGCGGGGGCCTCGTGACCGAGTACTTC
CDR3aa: CASSLATSGGLVTEYF

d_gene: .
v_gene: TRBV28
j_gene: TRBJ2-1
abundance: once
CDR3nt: TGTGCCAGCTTGGCCCCCAACCCAGGGGTGCAGTTCTTC
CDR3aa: CASLAPNPGVQFF

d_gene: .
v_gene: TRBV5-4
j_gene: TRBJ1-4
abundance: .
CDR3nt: TGTGCCAGCAGCATCGACATAAATGAAAAACTGTTTTTT
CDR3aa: CASSIDINEKLFF

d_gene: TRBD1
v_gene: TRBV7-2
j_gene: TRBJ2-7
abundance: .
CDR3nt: TGTGCCAGCAGCACCGGGACAGGGGGCGGCTACGAGCAGTACTTC
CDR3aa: CASSTGTGGGYEQYF

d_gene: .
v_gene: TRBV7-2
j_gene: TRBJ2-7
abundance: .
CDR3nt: TGTGCCAGCAGCTTAGGATTACAGGTCTACGAGCAGTACTTC
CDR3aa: CASSLGLQVYEQYF

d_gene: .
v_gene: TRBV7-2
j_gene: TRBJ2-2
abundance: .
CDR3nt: TGTGCCAGCAGCTCAAACAGCATCGCGAACACCGGGGAGCTGTTTTTT
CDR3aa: CASSSNSIANTGELFF

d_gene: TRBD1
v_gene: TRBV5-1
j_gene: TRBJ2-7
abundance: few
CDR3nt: TGCGCCAGCAGCGTCACAGGGGGCCCCCGCCTGGAGCAGTACTTC
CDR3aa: CASSVTGGPRLEQYF

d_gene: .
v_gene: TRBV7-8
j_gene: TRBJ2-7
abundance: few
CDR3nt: TGTGCCAGCAGCTTAGCTTCGTGGGGGGACGAGCAGTACTTC
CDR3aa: CASSLASWGDEQYF

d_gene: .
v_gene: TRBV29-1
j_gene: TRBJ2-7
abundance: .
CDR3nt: TGCAGCGGGGAGGAGGGGTACGAGCAGTACTTC
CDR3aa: CSGEEGYEQYF

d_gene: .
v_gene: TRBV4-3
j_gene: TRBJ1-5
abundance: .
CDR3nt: TGCGCCCGCAATCAGCCCCAGCATTTT
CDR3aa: CARNQPQHF

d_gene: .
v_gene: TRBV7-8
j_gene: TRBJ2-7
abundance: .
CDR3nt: TGTGCCAGCGGCTTATACGAGCAGTACTTC
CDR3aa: CASGLYEQYF

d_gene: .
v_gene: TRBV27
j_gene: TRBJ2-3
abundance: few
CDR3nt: TGTGCCAGCAGTTCCAGGGGCACAGATACGCAGTATTTT
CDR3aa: CASSSRGTDTQYF

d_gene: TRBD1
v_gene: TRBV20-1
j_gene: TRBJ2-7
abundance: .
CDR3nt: TGCAGTGCTAGAGAGGACAGGGAGCAGTACTTC
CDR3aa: CSAREDREQYF

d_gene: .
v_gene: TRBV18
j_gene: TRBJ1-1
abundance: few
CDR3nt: TGTGCCAGCTCACGGCCCTCCAGGGGTGGTTGGACTGAAGCTTTCTTT
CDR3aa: CASSRPSRGGWTEAFF

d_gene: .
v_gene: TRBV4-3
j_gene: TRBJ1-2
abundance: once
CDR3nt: TGCGCCAGCAGCCAAGATATGGTGAACTATGGCTACACCTTC
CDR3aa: CASSQDMVNYGYTF

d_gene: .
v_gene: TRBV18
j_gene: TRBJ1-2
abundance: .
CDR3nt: TGTGCCAGCTCACCAGTGGAGTCAAGCTATGGCTACACCTTC
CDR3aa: CASSPVESSYGYTF

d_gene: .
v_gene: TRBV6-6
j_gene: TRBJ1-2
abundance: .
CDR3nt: TGTGCCAGCAGTTACGGTCGGTATGGCTACACCTTC
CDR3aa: CASSYGRYGYTF

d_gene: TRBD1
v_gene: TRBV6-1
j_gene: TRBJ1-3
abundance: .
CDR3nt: TGTGCCAGCAGTGAAAGACAGGGGGCAATTGGAAACACCATATATTTT
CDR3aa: CASSERQGAIGNTIYF

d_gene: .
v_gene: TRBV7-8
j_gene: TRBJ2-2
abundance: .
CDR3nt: TGTGCCAGCAGCCCCCGAACAGCTCACAGTGGGACCGGGGAGCTGTTTTTT
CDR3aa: CASSPRTAHSGTGELFF

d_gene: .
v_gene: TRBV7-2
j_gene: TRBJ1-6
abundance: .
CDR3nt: TGTGCCAGCAGCCCGAGCCCCCAAAGACTCCCGGGAAATTCACCCCTCCACTTT
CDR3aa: CASSPSPQRLPGNSPLHF

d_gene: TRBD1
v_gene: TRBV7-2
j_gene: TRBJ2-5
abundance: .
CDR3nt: TGTGCCAGCAGCTTCCGGGACAGGGGGCGTCGGGAGACCCAGTACTTC
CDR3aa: CASSFRDRGRRETQYF

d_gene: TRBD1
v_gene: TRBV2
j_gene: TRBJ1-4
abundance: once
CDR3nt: TGTGCCAGCAGTGCGGGACAGACTGCAACTAATGAAAAACTGTTTTTT
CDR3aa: CASSAGQTATNEKLFF

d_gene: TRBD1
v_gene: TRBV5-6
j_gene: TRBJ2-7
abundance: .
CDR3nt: TGTGCCAGCAGCTTGGCGAGGACAGGGGGTGTCTACGAGCAGTACTTC
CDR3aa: CASSLARTGGVYEQYF

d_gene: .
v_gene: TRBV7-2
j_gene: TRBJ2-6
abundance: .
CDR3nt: TGTGCCAGCAGCTTAGGGGGAGGCTCTGGGGCCAACGTCCTGACTTTC
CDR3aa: CASSLGGGSGANVLTF

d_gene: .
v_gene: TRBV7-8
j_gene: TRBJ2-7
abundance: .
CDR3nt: TGTGCCAGCAGCCATACTAGGTGGGGGGGCTATGAGCAGTACTTC
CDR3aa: CASSHTRWGGYEQYF

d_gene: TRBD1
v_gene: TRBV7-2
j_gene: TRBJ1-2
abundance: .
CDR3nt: TGTGCCAGCAGCCCCGTGGCCCGGGACAGGGGGTCGAGTTATGGCTACACCTTC
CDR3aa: CASSPVARDRGSSYGYTF

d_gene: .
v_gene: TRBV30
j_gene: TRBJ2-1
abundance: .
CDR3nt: TGTGCCTGGAGGAGGGGCCCATACAATGAGCAGTTCTTC
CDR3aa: CAWRRGPYNEQFF

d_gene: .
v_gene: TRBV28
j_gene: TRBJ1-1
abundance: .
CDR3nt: TGTGCCAGCAGTTTACAGATGAACACTGAAGCTTTCTTT
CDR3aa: CASSLQMNTEAFF

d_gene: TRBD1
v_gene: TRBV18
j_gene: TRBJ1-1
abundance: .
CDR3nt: TGTGCCAGCTCCCCGGACAGGCTGTCAGAAGCTTTCTTT
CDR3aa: CASSPDRLSEAFF

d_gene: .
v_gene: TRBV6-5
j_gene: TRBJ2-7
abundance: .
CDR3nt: TGTGCCAGCAGCCCCAGCCGCTACGAGCAGTACTTC
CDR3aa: CASSPSRYEQYF